This T cell receptor (beta chain) was observed in a study of vaccination and CD4 T cells after COVID-19. Study-wide background: Researchers treated cells with overlapping spike peptides taken from SARS-CoV-2, HCoV-NL63, HCoV-OC43 and HCoV-229E.

In this sample, this clonotype turned up a few times. The antigen remains unidentified. V was clipped by 7 bases and J by 0 bases, with 18 bases between them. This CDR3 has 16 amino acids. CDR1 and CDR2 from the germline V gene are MNHNS and SASEGT. The study sequenced cultured CD4+ T cell DNA using the Oncomine TCR Beta short-read assay. The genomic DNA was obtained from cultured CD4+ T cells by extraction with the QIAamp micro DNA kit. Each CDR3 protein gets one entry after TCRdb re-called the PCR reads with MiXCR. The sample has approximately 15,000 distinct CDR3 sequences; under 45% are singletons. The treatment: roughly 10-day PBMC culture with coronavirus spike peptide pools or control peptides (ViraFEST assay). Having spent ten to eleven days in culture, CD4+ T cells were then isolated by negative selection.

This chain uses TRBV6-1 with TRBJ1-1; weak D call: TRBD1 (6 bases). Sequencing used CD4+ T cells from blood, cultured in vitro, obtained before SARS-CoV-2 vaccination. The source of this sequence is a human donor who had recovered from COVID-19. The CDR3 DNA sequence: TGTGCCAGCATTGAGGACAGCCCCCCTATGAACACTGAAGCTTTCTTT. It encodes CASIEDSPPMNTEAFF.